One and the same sample provided the 6 T cell receptor beta chains below, sequenced in a study of a mutant IDH1 vaccine in newly diagnosed glioma. These TCRs are of unknown antigen specificity. Stated time point: week 11, during vaccination. What each vaccine dose contained was 300 ug of mutant IDH1 20-mer peptide, accompanied by topical imiquimod. Assay: immunoSEQ multiplex PCR; the TCRdb copy retains only in-frame clones and omits some. The sample holds 55,000 to 70,000 clones, around 89% seen once. This specimen was PBMCs, taken from a glioma patient whose treatment included an IDH1 peptide vaccine. Every receptor here comes from a man aged 40-49 years with glioma.

The chain has TRBV19 and TRBJ1-2, with D possibly matching TRBD1 (6 bases). The CDR3 runs 15 residues. Trimming removed 4 bases at V and 5 bases at J, with 17 bases between. CDR1 is LNHDA, CDR2 SQIVND, per germline (reference sequence). As DNA, the CDR3 is TGTGCCAGTAGTACCCAGACAGGTTCGGGATATGGCTACACCTTC. Translating gives CASSTQTGSGYGYTF.

This chain connects TRBV7-2 to TRBJ2-3, with D unresolved. The CDR3 extends over 16 amino acids. V lost 1 base and J lost 0, with 11 bases in between. The germline gives CDR1 SGHTA, CDR2 FQGNSA. CDR3 amino acids: CASSLEGESSTDTQYF. CDR3 coding DNA: TGTGCCAGCAGCTTAGAGGGCGAGTCTAGCACAGATACGCAGTATTTT.

The V call is TRBV6-1, the J call TRBJ1-1; TRBD1 aligns across 9 bases. CDR1 and CDR2 from the germline V gene are MNHNS and SASEGT. The CDR3 length is 15 residues. V shed 7 bases, J shed 3 bases, and the junction held 9 bases outside the gene matches. The CDR3 loop reads CASTVDRGADTEAFF. CDR3 nucleotide sequence: TGTGCCAGCACTGTAGACAGGGGGGCTGACACTGAAGCTTTCTTT.

For this clone: One junction end disagrees with the germline gene, perhaps due to a read error. The rearrangement uses TRBV11-2 and TRBJ1-2; D might be TRBD1 (6 bases). Germline CDR1 and CDR2: SGHAT and FQNNGV. The CDR3 runs to 16 residues. CDR3 amino acids: CASTLVGQKSNYGYTF. For the CDR3, the DNA is TGTGCCAGCACCTTAGTCGGACAGAAGAGTAACTATGGCTACACCTTC.

The CDR3 is CASSLAGGSDTQYF. In DNA form, the CDR3 reads TGTGCCAGCAGTTTAGCGGGGGGCTCAGATACGCAGTATTTT. V and J are TRBV6-4 and TRBJ2-3; 10 nucleotides align to TRBD2. The CDR3 totals 14 residues. V was clipped by 5 bases and J by 4 bases; unmatched bases: 3. Germline-derived CDR1 and CDR2 are MRHNA and SNTAGT.

The CDR3 sequence: CASSPRQGPQPQHF. In DNA form, the CDR3 reads TGCGCCAGCAGCCCTCGACAGGGACCCCAGCCCCAGCATTTT. The gene calls are TRBV4-1 and TRBJ1-5; 7 nucleotides line up with TRBD1. This CDR3 spans 14 amino acids. Per the germline V gene, CDR1 is MGHRA and CDR2 is YSYEKL. V shed 4 bases and J 7 bases; nucleotides not matched to a gene: 7.